Below, one T cell receptor beta chain is given with its context. Its specificity is unknown. The CDR3 totals 14 residues. The germline V and J ends were trimmed by 4 bases and 5 bases, with 12 bases remaining between them. Germline V lookup: CDR1 SGDLS, CDR2 YYNGEE. This sample is drawn from a study of PD-1 blockade in classical Hodgkin lymphoma. The method was immunoSEQ multiplex PCR; TCRdb's version includes in-frame clones alone and lacks a portion of them. The sample yields fewer than 95,000 clones, approximately 83% seen once. Time point in this sample: cycle 4 day 1 (C4D1), after around six weeks of nivolumab. Relapse after autologous stem cell transplantation occurred in every patient, and brentuximab vedotin exposure varied. Study conclusions and caveats: According to reports, newly diagnosed patients had lower baseline TCR diversity than healthy donors, and relapsed/refractory patients had lower baseline TCR diversity still. Unlike CD8+ TCR diversity, which did not rise significantly by C4D1, CD4+ TCR diversity did. The causes of the repertoire differences, possibly disease activity or prior therapy, remain undefined. Patients with a complete response exhibited baseline diversity comparable to newly diagnosed patients.

The specimen was peripheral blood mononuclear cells (PBMCs), collected before the fourth cycle of nivolumab. This chain connects TRBV9 to TRBJ2-2; a possible D gene is TRBD1 (6 bases). This TCR derives from a human donor with classical Hodgkin lymphoma. In DNA form, the CDR3 reads TGTGCCAGCAGCCCAAAAGGGGGAACCGGGGAGCTGTTTTTT. Its protein is CASSPKGGTGELFF.